This T cell receptor (beta chain) appears in the sequencing data of a study of control samples from healthy donors and cancer patients. CDR3 length: 15 residues. Unmatched junction bases numbered 7, after V lost 5 bases and J lost 4 bases. Germline CDR1 and CDR2: SGHTA and FQGNSA. Regarding this clone: Other DNA sequences in this sample translate to the same CDR3.

The repertoire was sequenced with immunoSEQ multiplex PCR; TCRdb's copy has only in-frame clones and lacks some. The repertoire holds 100,000 or so clones, with 79% as singletons. This receptor was taken from a woman in her thirties in good health. The V gene is TRBV7-2, the J gene TRBJ1-5; 8 bases map to TRBD1. Sequenced input: blood. The CDR3 here is CASSLGTGSNQPQHF. The CDR3 DNA reads as TGTGCCAGCAGCCTAGGGACAGGATCAAATCAGCCCCAGCATTTT.